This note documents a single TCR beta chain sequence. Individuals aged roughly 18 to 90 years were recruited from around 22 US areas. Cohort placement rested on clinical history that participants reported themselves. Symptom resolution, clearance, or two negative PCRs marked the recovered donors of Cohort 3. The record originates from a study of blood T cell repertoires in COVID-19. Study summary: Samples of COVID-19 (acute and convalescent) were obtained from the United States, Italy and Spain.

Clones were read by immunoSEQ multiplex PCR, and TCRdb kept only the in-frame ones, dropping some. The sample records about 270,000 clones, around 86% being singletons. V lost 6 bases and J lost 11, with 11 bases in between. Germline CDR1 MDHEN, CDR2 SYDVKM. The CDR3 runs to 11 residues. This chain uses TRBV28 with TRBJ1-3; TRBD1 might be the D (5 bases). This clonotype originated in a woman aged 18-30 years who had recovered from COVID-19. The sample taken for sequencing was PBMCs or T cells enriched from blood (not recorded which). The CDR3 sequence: CASSGRGSIYF. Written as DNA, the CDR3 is TGTGCCAGCAGCGGTCGGGGGTCCATATATTTT.